This TCR beta chain was found in a study of early stage breast cancer tumors. Study-level points and caveats: Tumor and normal breast were distinguished via blood comparison in about 90% of the 16 patients. Most shared enriched TCRB sequences were commonly generated ones.

TCRdb's copy holds only in-frame clones and misses some; the assay was immunoSEQ multiplex PCR. The sample holds about 30,000 clones, under 75% seen once. The CDR3 consists of 15 residues. Germline CDR1 reads SNHLY; CDR2 reads FYNNEI. The germline V and J ends were trimmed by 4 bases and 4 bases, with 13 bases remaining between them. Comments on this clone: What it binds is unknown.

This rearrangement joins TRBV2 to TRBJ2-2, with D uncertain. The sequence was collected from a person aged 50-59 years with breast cancer. Sequenced: blood. The CDR3 is CASSARNAGTGELFF. DNA for the CDR3: TGTGCCAGCAGTGCCAGAAACGCCGGCACCGGGGAGCTGTTTTTT.